This passage covers 28 T cell receptor beta chains from one sample sequenced in a study of shared clonotypes between healthy human individuals. Sequenced by immunoSEQ multiplex PCR; TCRdb stores in-frame clones only, minus some. The table records some 200,000 clones, around 93% of them present only once. Input material: naive CD4+ T cells sorted from blood. The subset is: CD45RA+ positively selected. The receptors originated from a woman aged 25 to 39 in good health.

This chain connects TRBV7-2 to TRBJ2-7, with a weak D call TRBD1 (5 bases). This CDR3 spans 16 amino acids. Germline loops: CDR1 SGHTA, CDR2 FQGNSA. V shed 0 bases and J shed 1 base, with 13 bases lying between them. CDR3 region: CASSLAPRVGSYEQYF. The DNA of the CDR3 is TGTGCCAGCAGCTTAGCGCCCAGGGTCGGATCCTACGAGCAGTACTTC.

The chain joins TRBV19 to TRBJ2-7; 9 bases agree with TRBD1. The germline V gene encodes CDR1 LNHDA and CDR2 SQIVND (reference sequence). Unmatched junction bases numbered 5, after V lost 5 bases and J lost 0 bases. This CDR3 is built from 15 residues. CDR3 region: CASSPGTGSSYEQYF. CDR3 DNA: TGTGCCAGTAGTCCCGGGACAGGGAGCTCCTACGAGCAGTACTTC.

The rearrangement links TRBV6-5 to TRBJ2-5; D is perhaps TRBD1 or TRBD2 (5 bases each). CDR3 length: 14 amino acids. V lost 7 bases to trimming and J lost 4 bases, with 16 bases between them. Germline V gene sequence: CDR1 MNHEY, CDR2 SVGAGI. The CDR3 DNA sequence: TGTGCCAGCAAAAGTGACCGAGGGACAGAGACCCAGTACTTC. Translated, it gives CASKSDRGTETQYF.

The chain uses TRBV7-9 and TRBJ2-5, with D perhaps matching TRBD2 (6 bases). The germline CDR1 and CDR2 sequences are SEHNR and FQNEAQ (reference sequence). V was cut by 4 bases and J by 5 bases, with 11 bases left in between. The CDR3 runs 13 residues. The chain's CDR3 is CASSSGVLETQYF. The CDR3 bases are TGTGCCAGCAGCTCGGGAGTTCTGGAGACCCAGTACTTC.

The chain employs TRBV19 and TRBJ2-7; D call uncertain. CDR3 length: 12 amino acids. V shed 6 bases and J shed 7 bases, with 13 bases lying between them. Germline V gives CDR1 LNHDA, CDR2 SQIVND (reference sequence). CDR3 protein: CASRWGSGEQYF. CDR3 in DNA: TGTGCCAGTAGGTGGGGATCCGGTGAGCAGTACTTC.

V is TRBV5-1 and J is TRBJ1-1, with unresolved D. The V gene lost 6 bases and the J gene lost 4 bases, with 13 bases spanning the gap. The CDR3 is 13 residues long. Germline V gives CDR1 SGHRS, CDR2 YFSETQ. This chain's CDR3 is CASTHGEGTEAFF. CDR3 in DNA: TGCGCCAGCACCCACGGGGAGGGCACTGAAGCTTTCTTT.

This clone was seen only once. This chain connects TRBV18 to TRBJ2-5; 7 bases match TRBD1. V lost 3 bases and J lost 1; bases outside the gene matches: 5. From germline, CDR1 is KGHSH and CDR2 LQKENI. The CDR3 loop spans 15 amino acids. CDR3 in DNA: TGTGCCAGCTCACCTTCGCCAGGGGGCCAAGAGACCCAGTACTTC. It translates to CASSPSPGGQETQYF.

The chain carries TRBV28 and TRBJ2-2, with 14 positions matching TRBD2. V dropped 3 bases and J dropped 4; count of bases not matched to a gene: 7. Germline V gene sequence: CDR1 MDHEN, CDR2 SYDVKM. The length of the CDR3 is 18 residues. CDR3 DNA: TGTGCCAGCAGTTTTGTGGGACTAGCGGGAGCAGGCACCGGGGAGCTGTTTTTT. This encodes CASSFVGLAGAGTGELFF.

The chain combines TRBV19 with TRBJ2-1; TRBD2 matches 9 bases. This CDR3 region has 14 residues. Germline V gene data show CDR1 as LNHDA and CDR2 as SQIVND (reference sequence). V shed 5 bases, J shed 7 bases, and the junction held 6 bases outside the gene matches. CDR3 amino acids: CASSGAGGWNEQFF. The DNA of the CDR3 is TGTGCCAGTAGTGGAGCGGGAGGATGGAATGAGCAGTTCTTC.

The chain employs TRBV4-1 and TRBJ2-7; a possible D gene is TRBD2 (5 bases). V was cut by 0 bases and J by 3 bases, with 15 bases left in between. CDR3 size: 16 residues. Germline V gene sequence: CDR1 MGHRA, CDR2 YSYEKL. CDR3 nucleotide sequence: TGCGCCAGCAGCCAAGATGCGGCGGGCTCCCTCTACGAGCAGTACTTC. It encodes CASSQDAAGSLYEQYF.

The chain joins TRBV30 to TRBJ1-5, with D possibly matching TRBD1 (6 bases). Germline assignment: CDR1 GTSNPN and CDR2 SVGIG (reference sequence). The V gene lost 3 bases and the J gene lost 5 bases, with 14 bases spanning the gap. There are 14 residues in the CDR3. The CDR3 region has the DNA TGTGCCTGGAGCCAGGACAGCGGGCATCAGCCCCAGCATTTT. Its translation is CAWSQDSGHQPQHF.

The rearrangement joins TRBV2 to TRBJ1-2; the D is unclear. V lost 0 bases and J 4 bases, leaving 12 bases between the germline ends. Germline values: CDR1 SNHLY, CDR2 FYNNEI. The CDR3 is 15 residues long. As DNA, the CDR3 is TGTGCCAGCAGTGAAGCGGATGGTAGCATCTATGGCTACACCTTC. Translated: CASSEADGSIYGYTF.

The chain carries TRBV2 and TRBJ2-7, with 8 positions matching TRBD1. Losses at the gene ends were 2 bases for V and 2 bases for J; bases not matched to a gene: 5. CDR1 is SNHLY, CDR2 FYNNEI, per germline. The CDR3 totals 15 residues. The CDR3 spells CASSERTGKAYEQYF. The CDR3 DNA reads TGTGCCAGCAGTGAACGGACAGGGAAAGCCTACGAGCAGTACTTC.

The chain joins TRBV19 to TRBJ2-7; D gene unclear. The germline gives CDR1 LNHDA, CDR2 SQIVND (reference sequence). Trimming shortened V by 5 bases and J by 4 bases, and 21 bases separated the two germline ends. The length of the CDR3 is 16 residues. Here the CDR3 reads CASSLAGGVKSYEQYF. The CDR3 region has the DNA TGTGCCAGTAGTCTCGCCGGTGGTGTGAAAAGTTACGAGCAGTACTTC. Drawing the rest from reference TRBV19 and TRBJ2-7, the complete variable domain is DGGITQSPKYLFRKEGQNVTLSCEQNLNHDAMYWYRQDPGQGLRLIYYSQIVNDFQKGDIAEGYSVSREKKESFPLTVTSAQKNPTAFYLCASSLAGGVKSYEQYFGPGTRLTVT.

V gene TRBV29-1 combines with J gene TRBJ2-1; 10 bases align to TRBD1. The CDR3 has 14 amino acids. The J segment lost 1 base and the V segment lost 6 bases, leaving 3 bases of the junction unmatched. Germline CDR1 and CDR2: SQVTM and ANQGSEA. The CDR3 region is CSVGTGVSYNEQFF. CDR3 DNA sequence: TGCAGCGTGGGGACAGGGGTATCCTACAATGAGCAGTTCTTC.

The chain carries TRBV20-1 and TRBJ1-2; D is unclear. The germline gives CDR1 DFQATT, CDR2 SNEGSKA (reference sequence). V lost 6 bases, J lost 8 bases, and 13 bases lay in between. The CDR3 is 11 amino acids. CDR3 amino acids: CSAKTRNGYTF. The CDR3 region has the DNA TGCAGTGCAAAGACTAGAAACGGCTACACCTTC.

V and J are TRBV6-5 and TRBJ1-4; no clear D gene. Germline V gene data show CDR1 as MNHEY and CDR2 as SVGAGI. Trimming removed 2 bases from V and 8 bases from J, with 9 bases in between. CDR3 size: 13 residues. Written as DNA, the CDR3 is TGTGCCAGCAGTTACAGGCAGCCAGAAAAACTGTTTTTT. Translated: CASSYRQPEKLFF.

V and J are TRBV5-1 and TRBJ2-7, with 8 bases matching TRBD2. The CDR3 sequence is 14 residues long. Germline lookup yields CDR1 SGHRS and CDR2 YFSETQ. Trimming took 2 bases from V and 3 from J; bases not matched to a gene: 4. The CDR3 DNA reads as TGCGCCAGCAGCTTCGTTAGCGGGAACTACGAGCAGTACTTC. Translation: CASSFVSGNYEQYF.

The V and J genes are TRBV11-2 and TRBJ2-7; D remains unclear. This CDR3 region has 16 residues. V was shortened by 4 bases and J by 1 base, with 17 bases between the two germline ends. CDR1 is SGHAT, CDR2 FQNNGV, per germline. CDR3 DNA sequence: TGTGCCAGCAGCTCCATCCCTGGACGATTATCCTACGAGCAGTACTTC. It encodes CASSSIPGRLSYEQYF.

The genes are TRBV18 and TRBJ1-4, with a possible D match to TRBD1 (5 bases). The V gene lost 1 base and the J gene lost 0 bases, with 12 bases spanning the gap. The CDR3 runs to 17 residues. The germline V gene has CDR1 KGHSH and CDR2 LQKENI. CDR3 loop: CASSPLGQTATNEKLFF. The CDR3 bases are TGTGCCAGCTCACCACTGGGGCAGACTGCAACTAATGAAAAACTGTTTTTT.

J is TRBJ2-7 and V is TRBV6-6; D call uncertain. Trimming removed 4 bases at V and 2 bases at J, with 12 bases between. Germline lookup yields CDR1 MNHNY and CDR2 SVGAGI (reference sequence). CDR3 length: 14 residues. The DNA of the CDR3 is TGTGCCAGCAGTTCTCCAGTTTCCACCTACGAGCAGTACTTC. This gives the protein CASSSPVSTYEQYF.

This clone was seen once. J is TRBJ2-7 and V is TRBV5-1; 7 bases fit TRBD1. V was pared by 3 bases and J by 5 bases, with 2 bases of the junction left unmatched. The CDR3 runs 12 residues. Germline values: CDR1 SGHRS, CDR2 YFSETQ. CDR3 nucleotide sequence: TGCGCCAGCAGCTCGGACAGGCACGAGCAGTACTTC. Translated: CASSSDRHEQYF.

The table lists this clone with a few counts. This chain joins TRBV29-1 and TRBJ2-7; 9 bases fit TRBD1. Germline V gene sequence: CDR1 SQVTM, CDR2 ANQGSEA. V gave up 8 bases and J gave up 5 bases; unmatched junction bases: 7. The CDR3 is 12 amino acids. CDR3 residues: CSPRDRDHEQYF. For the CDR3, the DNA is TGCAGCCCCCGGGACAGGGACCACGAGCAGTACTTC.

This sequence joins TRBV5-1 and TRBJ2-5; tentative D call: TRBD2 (6 bases). From germline, CDR1 is SGHRS and CDR2 YFSETQ. The length of the CDR3 is 15 residues. V shed 4 bases and J shed 5 bases, with 18 bases lying between them. CDR3 sequence reads: CASSQNAQEGETQYF. The CDR3 bases are TGCGCCAGCAGCCAGAACGCCCAGGAGGGGGAGACCCAGTACTTC.

The V and J genes are TRBV2 and TRBJ2-1; D gene unclear. V gave up 6 bases and J gave up 9 bases, with 12 bases separating them. The CDR3 extends over 12 amino acids. Germline V lookup: CDR1 SNHLY, CDR2 FYNNEI. DNA of the CDR3: TGTGCCAGCAGAGTCGGTCTACCTGAGCAGTTCTTC. Protein product: CASRVGLPEQFF.

V and J are TRBV29-1 and TRBJ1-1; no clear D. Germline CDR1 is SQVTM and CDR2 is ANQGSEA. The V end lost 1 base, the J end lost 7 bases, and 10 bases lay between the germline ends. CDR3 length: 12 residues. The CDR3 sequence: CSVEGGAGEAFF. The CDR3 region has the DNA TGCAGCGTTGAAGGGGGAGCGGGTGAAGCTTTCTTT.

The chain is built from TRBV28 and TRBJ2-5; 10 bases line up with TRBD1. CDR1 and CDR2 from the germline V gene are MDHEN and SYDVKM. Unmatched junction bases numbered 7, after V lost 5 bases and J lost 4 bases. CDR3 length equals 15 residues. DNA for the CDR3: TGTGCCAGCAGTACCCGACAGGGGGCTTTAGAGACCCAGTACTTC. Translated, it gives CASSTRQGALETQYF.

The chain uses TRBV2 and TRBJ2-5, with TRBD2 matching 8 bases. The J call may be wrong; the DNA end is better matched by TRBJ2-7. The CDR3 length is 15 residues. Germline values: CDR1 SNHLY, CDR2 FYNNEI. CDR3 sequence (DNA): TGTGCCAGCAGTGTCTTAGCGGGAAGACCCTACGAGCAGTACTTC. Translation: CASSVLAGRPYEQYF.